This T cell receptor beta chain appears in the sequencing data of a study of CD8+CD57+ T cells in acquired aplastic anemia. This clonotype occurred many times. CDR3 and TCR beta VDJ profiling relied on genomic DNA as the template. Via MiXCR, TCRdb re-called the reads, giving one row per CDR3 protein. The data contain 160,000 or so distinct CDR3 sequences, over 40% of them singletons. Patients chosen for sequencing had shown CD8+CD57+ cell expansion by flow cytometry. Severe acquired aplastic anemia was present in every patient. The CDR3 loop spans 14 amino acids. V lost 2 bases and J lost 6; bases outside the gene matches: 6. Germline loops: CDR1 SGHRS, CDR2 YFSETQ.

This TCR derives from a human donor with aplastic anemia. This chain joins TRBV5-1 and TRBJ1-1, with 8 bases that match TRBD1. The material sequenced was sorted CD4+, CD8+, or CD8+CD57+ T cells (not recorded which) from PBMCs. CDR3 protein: CASSLGQGWPEAFF. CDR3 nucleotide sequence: TGCGCCAGCAGCTTAGGACAGGGCTGGCCTGAAGCTTTCTTT.